These T cell receptor beta chains were read from a single sample in a study of blood T cells in healthy people across ages. TCRdb fed the 5' RACE reads into MiXCR, producing one record per CDR3 protein. The data show about 1.6 million distinct CDR3 sequences, with roughly a third seen just once and 11% held by the top ten. Source material: blood. These receptors came from a young woman in good health. CDR3s leave out the opening cysteine and the closing phenylalanine or tryptophan.

>TRBV16|TRBJ2-5
ASSNRGEEIQY
>TRBV20-1|TRBJ2-1
SAADWLKVNEQF
>TRBV9|TRBJ2-4
AGSPRAGGAIGFEAKNIQY
>TRBV4-1|TRBJ2-3
ASSQDGPSDTDTQY
>TRBV5-1|TRBJ2-3
ASTNTGAADTQY
>TRBV7-9|TRBJ2-1
ASSLQNRYQF
>TRBV12-3/TRBV12-4|TRBJ2-7
ASSSWYQQY
>TRBV12-3/TRBV12-4|TRBJ2-3
ASSFRGREDTQY
>TRBV20-1|TRBJ1-2
TAPGIFGGGYT
>TRBV9|TRBJ2-3
ASSVGPSGAADTQY
>TRBV20-1|TRBJ1-5
SARVPIDSNQPQH
>TRBV12-3/TRBV12-4|TRBJ2-7
ASTPDQTGISYEQY
>TRBV20-1|TRBJ2-1
SVSDLLLYNEQF
>TRBV27|TRBJ1-1
ASSYDLGGTEAF
>TRBV7-9|TRBJ1-4
ASSLAGGQFNEKLF
>TRBV29-1|TRBJ2-7
SVEVLGMEQY
>TRBV4-1|TRBJ2-5
ASSQGPGGDQETQY
>TRBV20-1|TRBJ2-3
SARGRADNTDTQY
>TRBV5-1|TRBJ2-5
ASSFRVRSETQY
>TRBV7-2|TRBJ2-7
ASSLVGPQESQY
>TRBV4-1|TRBJ2-1
ASSPTTITSEQF
>TRBV7-8|TRBJ2-3
ASSTRGTFSTDTQY
>TRBV7-9|TRBJ2-6
ASSPGTSGSSGANVLT
>TRBV4-1|TRBJ2-3
ASSHQQGWSTDTQY
>TRBV20-1|TRBJ1-2
SAESGAGRYGYT
>TRBV28|TRBJ1-2
ASSLGPRVSNYGYT
>TRBV11-2|TRBJ1-5
ASSLASGQPQH
>TRBV6-2/TRBV6-3|TRBJ2-3
ASSQTLERDSTDTQY
>TRBV7-9|TRBJ1-6
ASSSTGVGGNSPLH
>TRBV15|NA
TTATSGGSGTQY